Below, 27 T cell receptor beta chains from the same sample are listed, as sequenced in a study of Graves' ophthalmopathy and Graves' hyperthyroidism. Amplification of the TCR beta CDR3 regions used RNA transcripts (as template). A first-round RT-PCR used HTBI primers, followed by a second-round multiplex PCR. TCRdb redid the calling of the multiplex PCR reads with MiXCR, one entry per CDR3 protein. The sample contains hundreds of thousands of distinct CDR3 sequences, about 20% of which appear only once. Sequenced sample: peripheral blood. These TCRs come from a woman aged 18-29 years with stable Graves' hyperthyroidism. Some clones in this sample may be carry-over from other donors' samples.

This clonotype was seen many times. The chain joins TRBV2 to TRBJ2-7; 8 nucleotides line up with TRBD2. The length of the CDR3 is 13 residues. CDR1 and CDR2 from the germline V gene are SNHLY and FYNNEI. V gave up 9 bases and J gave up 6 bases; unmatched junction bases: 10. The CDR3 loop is CARGSREALEQYF. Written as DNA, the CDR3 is TGTGCCAGGGGGTCGCGGGAGGCGCTCGAGCAGTACTTC.

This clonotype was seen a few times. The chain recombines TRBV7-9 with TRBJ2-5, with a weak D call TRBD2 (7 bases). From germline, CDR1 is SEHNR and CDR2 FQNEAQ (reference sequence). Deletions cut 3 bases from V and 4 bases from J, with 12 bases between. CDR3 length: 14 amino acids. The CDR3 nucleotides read TGTGCCAGCAGCTTCGGGGGGCAGAGAGAGACCCAGTACTTC. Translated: CASSFGGQRETQYF.

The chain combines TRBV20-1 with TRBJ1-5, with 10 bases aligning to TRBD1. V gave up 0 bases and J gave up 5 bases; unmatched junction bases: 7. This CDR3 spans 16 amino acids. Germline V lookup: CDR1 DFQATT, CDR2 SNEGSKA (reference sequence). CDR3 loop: CSARDRDRGYDQPQHF. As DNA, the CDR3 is TGCAGTGCTAGAGATAGGGACAGGGGATACGATCAGCCCCAGCATTTT.

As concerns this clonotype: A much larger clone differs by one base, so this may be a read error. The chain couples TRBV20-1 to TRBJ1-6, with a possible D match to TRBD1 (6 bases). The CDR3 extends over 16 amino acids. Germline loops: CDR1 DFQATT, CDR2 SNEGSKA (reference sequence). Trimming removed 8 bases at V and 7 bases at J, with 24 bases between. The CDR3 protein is CSPPKEAHRENSPLHF. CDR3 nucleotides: TGCAGTCCCCCAAAAGAGGCGCACAGGGAAAATTCACCCCTCCACTTT.

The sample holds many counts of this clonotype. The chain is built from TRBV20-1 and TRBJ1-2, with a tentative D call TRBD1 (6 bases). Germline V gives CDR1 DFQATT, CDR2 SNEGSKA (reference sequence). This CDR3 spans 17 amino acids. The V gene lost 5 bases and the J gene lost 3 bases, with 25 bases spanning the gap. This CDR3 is CSAWSEGVRRVDYGYTF. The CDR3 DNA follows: TGCAGTGCTTGGAGTGAGGGGGTGAGGAGGGTTGACTATGGCTACACCTTC.

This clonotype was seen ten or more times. CDR3 sequence reads: CASSVNRGDEQYF. In DNA, the CDR3 is TGTGCCAGCAGCGTGAACAGGGGCGACGAGCAGTACTTC. This chain links TRBV19 with TRBJ2-7; 7 bases are shared with TRBD1. This CDR3 region has 13 residues. V trimming: 9 bases; J trimming: 5 bases; junction bases outside the gene matches: 10. Germline CDR1 LNHDA, CDR2 SQIVND (reference sequence). The full variable domain, in which reference TRBV19 and TRBJ2-7 provide the parts outside the CDR3, is DGGITQSPKYLFRKEGQNVTLSCEQNLNHDAMYWYRQDPGQGLRLIYYSQIVNDFQKGDIAEGYSVSREKKESFPLTVTSAQKNPTAFYLCASSVNRGDEQYFGPGTRLTVT.

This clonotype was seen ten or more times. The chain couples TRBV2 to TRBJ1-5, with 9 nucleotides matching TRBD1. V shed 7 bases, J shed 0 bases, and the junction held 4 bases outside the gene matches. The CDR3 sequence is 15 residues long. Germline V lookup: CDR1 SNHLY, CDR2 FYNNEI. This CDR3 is CASNHRGRSNQPQHF. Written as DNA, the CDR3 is TGTGCCAGCAACCACAGGGGGCGTAGCAATCAGCCCCAGCATTTT. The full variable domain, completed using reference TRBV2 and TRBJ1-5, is EPEVTQTPSHQVTQMGQEVILRCVPISNHLYFYWYRQILGQKVEFLVSFYNNEISEKSEIFDDQFSVERPDGSNFTLKIRSTKLEDSAMYFCASNHRGRSNQPQHFGDGTRLSIL.

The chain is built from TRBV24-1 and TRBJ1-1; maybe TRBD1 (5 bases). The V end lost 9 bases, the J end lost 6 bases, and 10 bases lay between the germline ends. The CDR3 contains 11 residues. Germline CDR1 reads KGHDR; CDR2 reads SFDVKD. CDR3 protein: CATGDGPEAFF. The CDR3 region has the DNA TGTGCCACCGGGGACGGGCCTGAAGCTTTCTTT.

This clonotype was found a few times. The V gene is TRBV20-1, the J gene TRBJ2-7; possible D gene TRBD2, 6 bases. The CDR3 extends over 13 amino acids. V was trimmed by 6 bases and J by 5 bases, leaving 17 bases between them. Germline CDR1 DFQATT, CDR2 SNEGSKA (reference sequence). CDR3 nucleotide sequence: TGCAGTGCCCCTTCGGGGGAGCACCACGAGCAGTACTTC. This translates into CSAPSGEHHEQYF.

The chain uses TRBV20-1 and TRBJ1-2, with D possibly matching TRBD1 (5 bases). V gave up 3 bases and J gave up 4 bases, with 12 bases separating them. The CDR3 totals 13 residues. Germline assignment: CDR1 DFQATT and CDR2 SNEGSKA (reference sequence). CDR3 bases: TGCAGTGCTAGTATGGGGGTCGGCTATGGCTACACCTTC. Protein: CSASMGVGYGYTF.

CDR3 sequence: CASSVTGGARETQYF. CDR3 nucleotides: TGTGCCAGCAGTGTTACAGGGGGCGCAAGAGAGACCCAGTACTTC. V is TRBV27 and J is TRBJ2-5; 9 positions agree with TRBD1. This CDR3 has 15 amino acids. Trimming took 5 bases from V and 4 from J; bases not matched to a gene: 8. Germline CDR1 and CDR2: MNHEY and SMNVEV (reference sequence).

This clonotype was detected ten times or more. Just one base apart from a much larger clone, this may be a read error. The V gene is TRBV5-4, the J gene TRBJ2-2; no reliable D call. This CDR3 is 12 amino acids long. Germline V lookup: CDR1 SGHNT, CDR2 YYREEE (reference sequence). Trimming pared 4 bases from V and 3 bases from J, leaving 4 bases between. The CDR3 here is CASSTHTGELFF. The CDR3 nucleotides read TGTGCCAGCAGCACCCACACCGGGGAGCTGTTTTTT.

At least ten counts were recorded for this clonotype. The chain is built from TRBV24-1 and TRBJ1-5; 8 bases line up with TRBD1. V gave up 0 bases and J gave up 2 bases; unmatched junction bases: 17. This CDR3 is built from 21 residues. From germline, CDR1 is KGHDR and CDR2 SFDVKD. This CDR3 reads CATSDLVLTGDHFGGNQPQHF. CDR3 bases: TGTGCCACCAGTGATTTGGTCCTGACAGGGGATCACTTTGGGGGCAATCAGCCCCAGCATTTT.

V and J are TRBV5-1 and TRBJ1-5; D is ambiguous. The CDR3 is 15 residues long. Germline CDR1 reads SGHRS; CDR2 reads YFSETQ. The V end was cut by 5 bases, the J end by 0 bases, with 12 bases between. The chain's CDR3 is CASSPDNNSNQPQHF. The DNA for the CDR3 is TGCGCCAGCAGTCCCGACAACAATAGCAATCAGCCCCAGCATTTT. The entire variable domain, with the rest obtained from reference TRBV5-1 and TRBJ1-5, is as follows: KAGVTQTPRYLIKTRGQQVTLSCSPISGHRSVSWYQQTPGQGLQFLFEYFSETQRNKGNFPGRFSGRQFSNSRSEMNVSTLELGDSALYLCASSPDNNSNQPQHFGDGTRLSIL.

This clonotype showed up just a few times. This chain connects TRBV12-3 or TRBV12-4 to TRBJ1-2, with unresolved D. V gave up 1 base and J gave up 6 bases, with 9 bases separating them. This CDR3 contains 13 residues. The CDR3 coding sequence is TGTGCCAGCAGTTTAGTTCCGGGGAATGGCTACACCTTC. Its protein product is CASSLVPGNGYTF.

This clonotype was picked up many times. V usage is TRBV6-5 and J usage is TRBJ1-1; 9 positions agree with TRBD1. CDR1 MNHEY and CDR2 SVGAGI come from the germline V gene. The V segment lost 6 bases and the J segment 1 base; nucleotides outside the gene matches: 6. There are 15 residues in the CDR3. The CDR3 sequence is CASRHPGQGNTEAFF. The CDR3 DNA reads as TGTGCCAGCAGACACCCGGGACAGGGGAACACTGAAGCTTTCTTT.

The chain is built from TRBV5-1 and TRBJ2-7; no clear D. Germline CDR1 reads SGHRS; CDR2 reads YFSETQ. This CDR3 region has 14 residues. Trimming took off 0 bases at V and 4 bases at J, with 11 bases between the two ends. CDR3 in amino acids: CASSLAWDGYEQYF. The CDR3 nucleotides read TGCGCCAGCAGCTTGGCCTGGGATGGTTACGAGCAGTACTTC.

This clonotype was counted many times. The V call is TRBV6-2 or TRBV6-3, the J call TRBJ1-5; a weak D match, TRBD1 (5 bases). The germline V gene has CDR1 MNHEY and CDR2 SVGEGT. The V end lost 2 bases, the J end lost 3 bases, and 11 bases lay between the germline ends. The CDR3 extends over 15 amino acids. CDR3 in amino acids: CASSYGRQLNQPQHF. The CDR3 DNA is TGTGCCAGCAGTTACGGGCGACAGCTCAATCAGCCCCAGCATTTT.

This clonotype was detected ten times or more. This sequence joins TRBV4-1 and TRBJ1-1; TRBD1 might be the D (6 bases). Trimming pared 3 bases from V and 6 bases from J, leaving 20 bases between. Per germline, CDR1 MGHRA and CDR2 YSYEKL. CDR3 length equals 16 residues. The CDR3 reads CASSQGPFGTTAEAFF. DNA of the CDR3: TGCGCCAGCAGCCAGGGTCCTTTCGGGACAACGGCTGAAGCTTTCTTT.

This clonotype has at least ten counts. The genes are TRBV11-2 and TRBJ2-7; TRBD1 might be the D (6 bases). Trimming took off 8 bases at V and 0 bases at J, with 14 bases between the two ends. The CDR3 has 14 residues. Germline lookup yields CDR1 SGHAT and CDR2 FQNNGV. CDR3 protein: CASRNPRGSYEQYF. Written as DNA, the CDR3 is TGTGCCAGCCGTAACCCCAGGGGCTCCTACGAGCAGTACTTC.

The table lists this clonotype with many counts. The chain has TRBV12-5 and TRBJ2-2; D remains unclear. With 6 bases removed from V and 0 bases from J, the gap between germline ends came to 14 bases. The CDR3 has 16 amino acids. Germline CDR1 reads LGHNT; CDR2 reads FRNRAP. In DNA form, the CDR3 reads TGTGCTAGTGGCGATGGGCCGCCATCGAACACCGGGGAGCTGTTTTTT. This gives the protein CASGDGPPSNTGELFF.

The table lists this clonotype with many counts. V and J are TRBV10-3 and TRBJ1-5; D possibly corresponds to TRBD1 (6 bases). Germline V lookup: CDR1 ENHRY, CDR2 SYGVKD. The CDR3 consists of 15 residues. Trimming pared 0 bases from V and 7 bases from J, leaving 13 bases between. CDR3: CAISESPGDEQPQHF. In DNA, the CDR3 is TGTGCCATCAGTGAGTCGCCAGGGGACGAACAGCCCCAGCATTTT.

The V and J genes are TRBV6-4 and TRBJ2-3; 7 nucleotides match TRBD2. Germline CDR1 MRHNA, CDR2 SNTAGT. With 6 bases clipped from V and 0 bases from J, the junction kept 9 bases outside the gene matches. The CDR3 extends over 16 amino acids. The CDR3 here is CASRMGGSTSTDTQYF. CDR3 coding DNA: TGTGCCAGCAGGATGGGGGGGTCCACTAGCACAGATACGCAGTATTTT.

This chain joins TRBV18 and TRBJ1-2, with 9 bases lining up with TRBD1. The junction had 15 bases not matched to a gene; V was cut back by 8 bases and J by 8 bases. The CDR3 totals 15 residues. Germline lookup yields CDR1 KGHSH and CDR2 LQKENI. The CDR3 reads CASTADRGGARGYTF. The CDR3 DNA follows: TGTGCCAGCACTGCGGACAGGGGCGGCGCGCGAGGCTACACCTTC.

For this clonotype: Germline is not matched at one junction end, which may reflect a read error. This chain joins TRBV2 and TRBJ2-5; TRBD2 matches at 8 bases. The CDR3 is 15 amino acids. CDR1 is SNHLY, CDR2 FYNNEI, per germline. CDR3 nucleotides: TGTGCCATCAGTGAACGGGAGGGGGAACAAGAGACCCAGTACTTC. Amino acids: CAISEREGEQETQYF.

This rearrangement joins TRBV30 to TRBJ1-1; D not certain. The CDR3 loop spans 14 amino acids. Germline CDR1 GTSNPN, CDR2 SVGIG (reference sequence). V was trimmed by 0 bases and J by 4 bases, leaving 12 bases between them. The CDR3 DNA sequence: TGTGCCTGGAGTGTACCGGGGTTGAGCACTGAAGCTTTCTTT. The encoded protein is CAWSVPGLSTEAFF. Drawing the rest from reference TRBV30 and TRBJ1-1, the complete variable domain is SQTIHQWPATLVQPVGSPLSLECTVEGTSNPNLYWYRQAAGRGLQLLFYSVGIGQISSEVPQNLSASRPQDRQFILSSKKLLLSDSGFYLCAWSVPGLSTEAFFGQGTRLTVV.

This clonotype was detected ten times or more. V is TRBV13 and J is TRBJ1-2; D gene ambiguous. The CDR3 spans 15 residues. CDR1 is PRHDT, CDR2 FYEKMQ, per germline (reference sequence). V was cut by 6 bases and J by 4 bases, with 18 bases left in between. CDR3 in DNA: TGTGCCAGCAGACCCTACGGGGAATTGGGCTATGGCTACACCTTC. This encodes CASRPYGELGYGYTF.